This section outlines one T cell receptor (beta chain) sequence together with its context. TCRdb keeps only in-frame clones here, not all; method: immunoSEQ multiplex PCR. The sample records under 250,000 clones, about 91% being singletons. The ends were cut back, 4 bases at V and 7 bases at J, with 9 bases in the middle. The CDR3 loop spans 12 amino acids. CDR1 is SGDLS and CDR2 is YYNGEE in the germline V gene. This entry comes from a study of blood T cell repertoires in COVID-19. Sequencing was performed on peripheral blood. The sequence came from a woman aged 25 to 39 with COVID-19, enrolled during active disease. V is TRBV9 and J is TRBJ1-3, with unresolved D. This chain's CDR3 is CASSSRFNTIYF. DNA of the CDR3: TGTGCCAGCAGCTCTAGGTTTAACACCATATATTTT.